A single sample gave rise to the 22 T cell receptor beta chains below, sequenced in a study of Graves' ophthalmopathy and Graves' hyperthyroidism. The sequenced template was RNA, covering the TCR beta CDR3 region. RT-PCR was first run with HTBI primers, then multiplex PCR in a second round. TCRdb analysed the multiplex PCR reads with MiXCR anew, one entry per CDR3 protein. There are about 1.2 million distinct CDR3 sequences in the sample; 35% to 45% occur only once, and 8.5% to 14% lies in the top ten. Material: peripheral blood or thyroid tissue (not recorded which). The receptors shown here come from an adult man with Graves' hyperthyroidism.

This rearrangement joins TRBV29-1 to TRBJ2-5, with a tentative D call TRBD2 (5 bases). The germline V gene encodes CDR1 SQVTM and CDR2 ANQGSEA. Deletions cut 4 bases from V and 7 bases from J, with 16 bases between. The CDR3 length is 13 residues. The CDR3, as DNA: TGCAGCGTTGTAGCGCTAATTTCCGGGACCCAGTACTTC. Its protein product is CSVVALISGTQYF. Supplemented by reference TRBV29-1 and TRBJ2-5, the full variable domain reads SAVISQKPSRDICQRGTSLTIQCQVDSQVTMMFWYRQQPGQSLTLIATANQGSEATYESGFVIDKFPISRPNLTFSTLTVSNMSPEDSSIYLCSVVALISGTQYFGPGTRLLVL.

The V and J genes are TRBV20-1 and TRBJ1-2, with D unresolved. CDR3 size: 10 residues. Germline V gene data show CDR1 as DFQATT and CDR2 as SNEGSKA (reference sequence). V was cut by 3 bases and J by 8 bases, with 7 bases left in between. The CDR3 DNA follows: TGCAGTGCTAGTTCCGAGGGCTACACCTTC. Protein: CSASSEGYTF.

The J gene is TRBJ1-6, the V gene TRBV20-1; D remains unclear. The CDR3 is made up of 16 amino acids. The V gene lost 2 bases and the J gene lost 10 bases, with 21 bases spanning the gap. CDR1 DFQATT and CDR2 SNEGSKA come from the germline V gene (reference sequence). CDR3 protein: CSARIWGVGDRSPLHF. The CDR3 DNA reads as TGCAGTGCTAGAATTTGGGGAGTCGGTGATCGATCACCCCTCCACTTT.

This clonotype came up many times. A junction end diverges from the germline sequence, so it may reflect a read error. This chain links TRBV15 with TRBJ1-6; no clear D. CDR1 and CDR2 from the germline V gene are LNHNV and YYDKDF (reference sequence). The length of the CDR3 is 15 residues. The chain's CDR3 is CATSRTPNYDSPLHF. The DNA of the CDR3 is TGTGCCACCAGCAGAACACCTAACTATGATTCACCCCTCCACTTT. Combining the CDR3 with reference TRBV15 and TRBJ1-6 gives the whole variable domain DAMVIQNPRYQVTQFGKPVTLSCSQTLNHNVMYWYQQKSSQAPKLLFHYYDKDFNNEADTPDNFQSRRPNTSFCFLDIRSPGLGDTAMYLCATSRTPNYDSPLHFGNGTRLTVT.

This clonotype was seen a few times. The CDR3 here is CASSWSRTGGDQPQHF. CDR3 nucleotide sequence: TGTGCCAGCAGTTGGTCCCGGACAGGGGGCGATCAGCCCCAGCATTTT. The J gene is TRBJ1-5, the V gene TRBV6-2 or TRBV6-3, with 11 positions matching TRBD1. This CDR3 is built from 16 residues. Germline trimming cut 4 bases from V and 5 bases from J; bases unmatched to any gene: 7. Germline V gene data show CDR1 as MNHEY and CDR2 as SVGEGT.

Ten or more counts support this clonotype. The V gene is TRBV2, the J gene TRBJ2-7, with D tentatively TRBD1 or TRBD2 (5 bases each). Germline V CDR1 and CDR2: SNHLY, FYNNEI. The germline V and J ends were trimmed by 9 bases and 2 bases, with 14 bases remaining between them. There are 13 residues in the CDR3. CDR3 nucleotide sequence: TGTGCCAGATCCGGGACCGACCCCTACGAGCAGTACTTC. It yields the protein CARSGTDPYEQYF.

The sample holds many counts of this clonotype. V is TRBV7-9 and J is TRBJ2-7; D is possibly TRBD2 (5 bases). Germline assignment: CDR1 SEHNR and CDR2 FQNEAQ (reference sequence). There are 14 residues in the CDR3. V shed 5 bases and J shed 0 bases, with 11 bases lying between them. The CDR3 is CASSPDGISYEQYF. As DNA, the CDR3 is TGTGCCAGCAGCCCGGACGGGATCTCCTACGAGCAGTACTTC.

This clonotype has a count of ten or more. This chain uses TRBV20-1 with TRBJ2-5, with unresolved D. Per germline, CDR1 DFQATT and CDR2 SNEGSKA (reference sequence). The CDR3 has 12 residues. V dropped 6 bases and J dropped 4 bases, with 12 bases sitting between them. In DNA form, the CDR3 reads TGCAGTGCGGGCCTATCGGGAGAGACCCAGTACTTC. Protein sequence: CSAGLSGETQYF.

This clonotype was seen repeatedly, ten times or more. This chain's CDR3 is CASSLGGRPDETQYF. Written as DNA, the CDR3 is TGTGCCAGCAGCTTAGGTGGACGCCCCGATGAGACCCAGTACTTC. The V gene is TRBV7-9, the J gene TRBJ2-5; no definite D call. CDR1 and CDR2 (germline): SEHNR, FQNEAQ (reference sequence). The CDR3 extends over 15 amino acids. Between the trimmed V and J ends, which lost 1 base and 5 bases, there was a span of 14 bases.

This clonotype showed up just a few times. This chain connects TRBV12-3 or TRBV12-4 to TRBJ2-5; the match to TRBD2 covers 7 bases. V was pared by 6 bases and J by 2 bases, with 15 bases of the junction left unmatched. CDR3 length: 17 residues. The CDR3 nucleotides read TGTGCCAGCAGAAAAGAGGGACTACCTAAAGAGCAAGAGACCCAGTACTTC. Translating gives CASRKEGLPKEQETQYF.

This clonotype came up a few times. J is TRBJ2-7 and V is TRBV29-1; D tentatively fits TRBD1 or TRBD2 (5 bases each). Per the germline V gene, CDR1 is SQVTM and CDR2 is ANQGSEA. The V and J ends lost 4 bases and 6 bases respectively, with 13 bases between them. The CDR3 extends over 12 amino acids. The CDR3 DNA follows: TGCAGCGTTGCCTCTGGGGGTGGCGAGCAGTACTTC. Translation: CSVASGGGEQYF.

This clonotype was detected ten times or more. The chain combines TRBV4-3 with TRBJ2-7; TRBD1 might be the D (6 bases). V lost 0 bases, J lost 7 bases, and 10 bases lay in between. The CDR3 is 13 amino acids. Germline loops: CDR1 LGHNA, CDR2 YSLEER. CDR3 bases: TGCGCCAGCAGCCAAGACCCCAGGGGTGAGCAGTACTTC. Translating gives CASSQDPRGEQYF.

In this sample, this clonotype turned up once. A read error may explain this, as a much larger clone is one base away. The chain combines TRBV9 with TRBJ2-5; the D is unclear. This CDR3 spans 14 amino acids. Germline V lookup: CDR1 SGDLS, CDR2 YYNGEE. V was cut by 0 bases and J by 3 bases, with 9 bases left in between. This CDR3 reads CASSVGPSKETQYF. CDR3 in DNA: TGTGCCAGCAGCGTAGGTCCTTCCAAAGAGACCCAGTACTTC.

This clonotype has at least ten counts. The chain recombines TRBV6-6 with TRBJ1-5; no reliable D call. Between the trimmed V and J ends, which lost 6 bases and 0 bases, there was a span of 9 bases. CDR1 MNHNY and CDR2 SVGAGI come from the germline V gene (reference sequence). This CDR3 spans 14 amino acids. The CDR3 here is CASSRRNSNQPQHF. In DNA form, the CDR3 reads TGTGCCAGCAGCAGAAGGAATAGCAATCAGCCCCAGCATTTT.

This clonotype was seen repeatedly, ten times or more. The gene calls are TRBV7-9 and TRBJ1-2; the D is unclear. Deletions cut 0 bases from V and 1 base from J, with 12 bases between. The CDR3 is 16 amino acids. Germline V gene sequence: CDR1 SEHNR, CDR2 FQNEAQ (reference sequence). The CDR3 DNA is TGTGCCAGCAGCTTAGCTAGTCGGAATTATAACTATGGCTACACCTTC. Translated: CASSLASRNYNYGYTF.

This clonotype was seen more than once but under ten times. The chain combines TRBV19 with TRBJ1-2; no firm D call. Trimming removed 8 bases at V and 6 bases at J, with 22 bases between. Per germline, CDR1 LNHDA and CDR2 SQIVND (reference sequence). The CDR3 totals 15 residues. CDR3 nucleotides: TGTGCCAGTCGTAGACGGGCACCCGACTCGGATGGCTACACCTTC. As protein: CASRRRAPDSDGYTF.

In the case of this clonotype: The junction differs from germline at one of its ends, possibly a read error. This rearrangement joins TRBV7-2 to TRBJ1-6, with TRBD1 matching 9 bases. Per germline, CDR1 SGHTA and CDR2 FQGNSA. The CDR3 sequence is 15 residues long. The CDR3 sequence is CASSQQTGGQGPLHF. The DNA of the CDR3 is TGCGCCAGCAGCCAACAGACAGGGGGACAAGGCCCCCTCCACTTT.

The chain couples TRBV6-5 to TRBJ2-2, with 9 bases fitting TRBD2. CDR1 is MNHEY and CDR2 is SVGAGI in the germline V gene. J was trimmed by 9 bases and V by 7 bases; bases with no gene match: 9. The CDR3 extends over 14 amino acids. CDR3 protein: CASKLTSGSRELFF. The CDR3 DNA sequence: TGTGCCAGCAAATTGACTAGCGGTAGCCGGGAGCTGTTTTTT.

The V call is TRBV7-9, the J call TRBJ2-7, with 8 bases identical to TRBD2. Germline lookup yields CDR1 SEHNR and CDR2 FQNEAQ (reference sequence). This CDR3 has 14 amino acids. Germline trimming cut 7 bases from V and 2 bases from J; bases unmatched to any gene: 7. The CDR3 DNA sequence: TGTGCCAGCAATCCGACTAGCGAAGCCTACGAGCAGTACTTC. Translation gives CASNPTSEAYEQYF.

The table lists this clonotype with many counts. The rearrangement joins TRBV7-2 to TRBJ1-3, with D maybe TRBD1 (5 bases). Germline V gives CDR1 SGHTA, CDR2 FQGNSA. V was pared by 2 bases and J by 0 bases, with 11 bases between. CDR3 length: 16 amino acids. CDR3 nucleotides: TGTGCCAGCAGCTTAAATGAAGGGGCCTCTGGAAACACCATATATTTT. Amino acid sequence: CASSLNEGASGNTIYF.

This clonotype was seen many times. V usage is TRBV10-3 and J usage is TRBJ1-5; D unclear. The CDR3 has 14 amino acids. Germline V gives CDR1 ENHRY, CDR2 SYGVKD. The V gene lost 2 bases and the J gene lost 1 base, with 6 bases spanning the gap. CDR3 bases: TGTGCCATCAGTGAGGGGAACAGCAATCAGCCCCAGCATTTT. Protein: CAISEGNSNQPQHF.

Ten or more counts support this clonotype. The chain has TRBV4-1 and TRBJ1-5, with no clear D. There are 15 residues in the CDR3. The germline V and J ends were trimmed by 0 bases and 5 bases, with 11 bases remaining between them. In germline, CDR1 is MGHRA, CDR2 YSYEKL. The CDR3 DNA reads TGCGCCAGCAGCCAAGATCCCAGTCTCGATCAGCCCCAGCATTTT. This translates into CASSQDPSLDQPQHF.